This T cell receptor (beta chain) was retrieved from a study of regulatory T cells in long-lasting Graves disease. CDR3-region Arm-PCR and iRepertoire HTBI primers produced the TCR beta libraries. Original processing notes: From all samples, identification returned over 11 TRBJ and approximately 61 TRBV segments. TCRdb processed the multiplex PCR reads anew with MiXCR; each CDR3 protein has one entry. The V and J calls follow TCRdb's processing rather than the paper's. The sample yields about 400,000 distinct CDR3 sequences, about a sixth seen once. The time point here: newly diagnosed GD, antithyroid drugs for less than 3 months. Researchers made the TCR library from RNA that was extracted from PBMCs. Graves' disease diagnosis followed American Thyroid Association guidelines. This clonotype has more than one count but fewer than ten. These data also formed part of another study, on T cells in Graves' hyperthyroidism and ophthalmopathy. That study reports: Newly diagnosed hyperthyroidism patients aged 18 to 65 years had disease lasting under 2 months. Blood also contained most expanded thyroid clonotypes above 0.001.

The sequence came from a woman aged 18-35 years with Graves disease. The source was peripheral blood mononuclear cells (PBMCs), collected at new diagnosis, from a patient treated with antithyroid drugs.

This CDR3 reads CASSKWISYTF. The CDR3 coding sequence is TGTGCCAGCAGTAAGTGGATTAGCTACACCTTC. This chain uses TRBV25-1 with TRBJ1-2, with D hard to call. Germline V gives CDR1 MGHDK, CDR2 SYGVNS. This CDR3 is built from 11 residues. V lost 5 bases, J lost 9 bases, and 10 bases lay in between.